This T cell receptor beta chain was captured in a study of T cell changes during pregnancy in multiple sclerosis. The CDR3 has 17 amino acids. Germline assignment: CDR1 KGHSH and CDR2 LQKENI. J gave up 5 bases and V 4 bases, and 12 bases lay outside the gene matches. Clones were sequenced by immunoSEQ multiplex PCR, and TCRdb holds only the in-frame ones, with some missing. Of around 95,000 clones in the sample, about 91% were seen once. The source of this sequence is a female donor in good health, enrolled as a control in a pregnancy study. V usage is TRBV18 and J usage is TRBJ2-1; TRBD2 aligns across 9 bases. The sample was peripheral blood, taken after pregnancy. CDR3 nucleotide sequence: TGTGCCAGCTCACTGGCGGGAGGGCCGGCGAGGGACAATGAGCAGTTCTTC. This encodes CASSLAGGPARDNEQFF.